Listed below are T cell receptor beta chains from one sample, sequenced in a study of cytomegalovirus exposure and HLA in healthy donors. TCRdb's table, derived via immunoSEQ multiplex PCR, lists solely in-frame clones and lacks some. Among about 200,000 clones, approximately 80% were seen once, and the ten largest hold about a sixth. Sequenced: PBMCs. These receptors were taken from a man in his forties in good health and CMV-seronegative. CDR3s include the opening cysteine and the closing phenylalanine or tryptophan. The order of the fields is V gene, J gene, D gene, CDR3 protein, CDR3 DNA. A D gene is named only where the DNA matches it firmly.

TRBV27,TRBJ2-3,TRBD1,CASSSIGVQGASDTQYF,TGTGCCAGCAGTTCTATAGGGGTACAGGGGGCGTCTGATACGCAGTATTTT
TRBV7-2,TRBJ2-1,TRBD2,CASSLVRLAGYNEQFF,TGTGCCAGCAGCTTAGTTCGTCTAGCGGGGTACAATGAGCAGTTCTTC
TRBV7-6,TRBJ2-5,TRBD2,CASSPRGVLQETQYF,TGTGCCAGCAGCCCCCGGGGGGTCCTACAAGAGACCCAGTACTTC
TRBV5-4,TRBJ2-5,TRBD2,CASSLTSGGQETQYF,TGTGCCAGCAGCTTGACTAGCGGGGGGCAAGAGACCCAGTACTTC
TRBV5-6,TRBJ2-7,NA,CASKRGRSSYEQYF,TGTGCCAGCAAACGGGGGAGGTCATCCTACGAGCAGTACTTC
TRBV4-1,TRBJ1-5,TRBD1,CASSRTTGANQPQHF,TGCGCCAGCAGCCGAACTACAGGGGCCAATCAGCCCCAGCATTTT
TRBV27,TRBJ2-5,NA,CASSLRGRETQYF,TGTGCCAGCAGTTTGAGGGGGAGAGAGACCCAGTACTTC
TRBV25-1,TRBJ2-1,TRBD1,CASSDVQGAPSYNEQFF,TGTGCCAGCAGTGATGTCCAGGGGGCCCCATCCTACAATGAGCAGTTCTTC
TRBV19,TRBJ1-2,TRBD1,CATDRDRYGYTF,TGTGCGACGGACAGGGATCGTTATGGCTACACCTTC
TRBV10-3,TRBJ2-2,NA,CAISESGQLNTGELFF,TGTGCCATCAGTGAGTCCGGACAGCTGAACACCGGGGAGCTGTTTTTT